The entry below describes one TCR beta chain. The antigen is unknown. Researchers grouped second doses given at about 4 or about 12 weeks into one pool. The source of the sample is a study of T cell responses to AZD1222 COVID-19 vaccine. Points from the study as a whole: White British people made up most donors, females outnumbered males, and clonal diversity was possibly underestimated.

The V end was cut by 2 bases, the J end by 2 bases, with 13 bases between. This CDR3 is built from 15 residues. Germline V gene lookup returns CDR1 SGHTS and CDR2 YDEGEE. Data came from immunoSEQ multiplex PCR; TCRdb stores just in-frame clones and leaves some out. The sample has fewer than 200,000 clones, roughly 88% seen once. This TCR was recovered from an adult who received the AZD1222 COVID-19 vaccine. Sequences were derived from peripheral blood, sampled 28 days after the second AZD1222 dose. This chain links TRBV5-8 with TRBJ1-1; D is perhaps TRBD1 (6 bases). CDR3 nucleotide sequence: TGTGCCAGCAGCTTCCTTTGGGACAAAAACACTGAAGCTTTCTTT. Protein sequence: CASSFLWDKNTEAFF.